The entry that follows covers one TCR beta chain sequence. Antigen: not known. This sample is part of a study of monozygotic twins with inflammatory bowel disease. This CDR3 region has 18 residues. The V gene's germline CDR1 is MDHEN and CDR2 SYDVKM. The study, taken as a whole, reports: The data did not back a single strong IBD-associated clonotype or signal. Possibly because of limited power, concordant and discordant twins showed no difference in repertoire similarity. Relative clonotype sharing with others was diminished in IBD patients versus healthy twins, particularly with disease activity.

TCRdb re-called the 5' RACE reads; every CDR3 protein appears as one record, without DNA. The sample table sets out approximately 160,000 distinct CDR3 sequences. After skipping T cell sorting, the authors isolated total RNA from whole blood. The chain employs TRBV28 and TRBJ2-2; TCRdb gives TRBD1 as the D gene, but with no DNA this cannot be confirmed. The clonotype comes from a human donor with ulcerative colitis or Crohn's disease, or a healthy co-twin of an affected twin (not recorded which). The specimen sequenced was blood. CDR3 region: CASSREIGTGGSTGELFF.